This T cell receptor (beta chain) derives from a study of blood T cell repertoires in COVID-19. Profiling relied on immunoSEQ multiplex PCR, and the TCRdb table lists in-frame clones only, not all of them. The table has about 150,000 clones, about 79% seen once. Per germline, CDR1 MNHEY and CDR2 SVGEGT. The V and J ends lost 5 bases and 4 bases, in that order; junction bases with no gene match: 8. The CDR3 contains 15 residues. This clonotype was obtained from an elderly woman with acute or convalescent COVID-19. The sample taken for sequencing was peripheral blood. V and J are TRBV6-2 or TRBV6-3 and TRBJ1-5; 7 bases fit TRBD1. This CDR3 is CASSPSGRGNQPQHF. DNA for the CDR3: TGTGCCAGCAGTCCCTCGGGCAGGGGGAATCAGCCCCAGCATTTT.